Each of the 5 T cell receptor beta chains below was sequenced from the same sample in a study of cytomegalovirus exposure and HLA in healthy donors. PCR was performed using 60 Vbeta and 13 Jbeta primers. Measured with immunoSEQ multiplex PCR; TCRdb has only the in-frame clones, and not every one. The sample consists of about 130,000 clones, approximately 87% of them appearing once. Sequencing input: PBMCs. These receptors all stem from a man aged 35 to 55 in good health and CMV-seronegative.

The chain is built from TRBV4-1 and TRBJ2-2; 8 nucleotides line up with TRBD2. The CDR3 is made up of 16 amino acids. Germline V gives CDR1 MGHRA, CDR2 YSYEKL. After removal of 6 bases from V and 5 bases from J, the junction contained 11 bases not matched to a gene. In nucleotides, the CDR3 is TGCGCCAGCAGGCGGGTAGCGGGGAAGAGGACCGGGGAGCTGTTTTTT. Amino acids: CASRRVAGKRTGELFF.

This chain links TRBV12-5 with TRBJ2-1; D gene ambiguous. From germline, CDR1 is LGHNT and CDR2 FRNRAP. V lost 0 bases and J lost 1, with 10 bases in between. The CDR3 runs to 16 residues. CDR3 nucleotides: TGTGCTAGTGGTTTGGTTCTTGGCGGTTCCTACAATGAGCAGTTCTTC. As protein: CASGLVLGGSYNEQFF.

This chain joins TRBV19 and TRBJ1-1, with TRBD1 as a possible D gene (5 bases). The CDR3 is 15 amino acids. Looked up from germline, CDR1 is LNHDA and CDR2 is SQIVND (reference sequence). Deletions cut 6 bases from V and 4 bases from J, with 18 bases between. The CDR3 sequence: CASSLGEGGATEAFF. The CDR3 coding sequence is TGTGCCAGTAGCCTCGGGGAGGGAGGGGCCACTGAAGCTTTCTTT.

A few counts support this clone. The J gene is TRBJ2-1, the V gene TRBV6-1; 8 bases map to TRBD2. The germline V gene encodes CDR1 MNHNS and CDR2 SASEGT. The CDR3 consists of 16 residues. Losses at the gene ends were 1 base for V and 5 bases for J; bases not matched to a gene: 7. CDR3 in DNA: TGTGCCAGCAGTGAAGGCGTCGGGAGGGCCCACAATGAGCAGTTCTTC. It yields the protein CASSEGVGRAHNEQFF.

This clone occurred a few times. The chain uses TRBV4-3 and TRBJ2-3; D remains ambiguous. CDR3 size: 14 residues. Germline V gives CDR1 LGHNA, CDR2 YSLEER. With 0 bases removed from V and 2 bases from J, the gap between germline ends came to 6 bases. In DNA form, the CDR3 reads TGCGCCAGCAGCCAAGACCTCCTCACAGATACGCAGTATTTT. This gives the protein CASSQDLLTDTQYF.